The rows below give T cell receptor beta chains drawn from one sample of a study of blood T cell repertoires in COVID-19. The assay was immunoSEQ multiplex PCR, and TCRdb's table has in-frame clones only and misses some. There are some 330,000 clones in the sample; 75% to 90% occur only once, and less than 6% lies in the top ten. Sequenced input: PBMCs or T cells enriched from blood (not recorded which). These receptors came from a woman in her forties or fifties who had recovered from COVID-19. CDR3s include the opening cysteine and the closing phenylalanine or tryptophan. The D gene is left open where the match is weak. Clone size is stated in some rows and not others, as once, few, many or a class when expanded.

D	size	length	J	V	DNA	CDR3
-	few	14	TRBJ1-1	TRBV2	TGTGCCAGCAGTGAAGCGGGGAGGGGCACTGAAGCTTTCTTT	CASSEAGRGTEAFF
-	-	16	TRBJ2-1	TRBV6-2/TRBV6-3	TGTGCCAGCAGTCCCGCGGTGCTCCGGTCCTACAATGAGCAGTTCTTC	CASSPAVLRSYNEQFF
TRBD1	-	14	TRBJ1-6	TRBV6-5	TGTGCCAGCAGGGAGGGACAGTATAATTCACCCCTCCACTTT	CASREGQYNSPLHF
-	many	17	TRBJ2-3	TRBV4-1	TGCGCCAGCAGCCAAGTCCCGGAGCTGGGTCACACAGATACGCAGTATTTT	CASSQVPELGHTDTQYF
-	-	13	TRBJ2-7	TRBV6-5	TGTGCCAGCAGTTACTCGTCGGGGGACGAGCAGTACTTC	CASSYSSGDEQYF
-	-	12	TRBJ1-1	TRBV25-1	TGTGCCAGCAATGAGGCAGGGTATGGAGCTTTCTTT	CASNEAGYGAFF
-	-	16	TRBJ1-3	TRBV7-8	TGTGCCAGCAGCTTATTGAGCATGAACTCTGGAAACACCATATATTTT	CASSLLSMNSGNTIYF
TRBD2	-	14	TRBJ2-4	TRBV5-4	TGTGCCAGCAGCTTCCCCGGGGGGGAGAACATTCAGTACTTC	CASSFPGGENIQYF
-	-	14	TRBJ2-7	TRBV25-1	TGTGCCAGCAGTGAATCGGGGAGCTCCTACGAGCAGTACTTC	CASSESGSSYEQYF
TRBD1	-	18	TRBJ1-1	TRBV4-2	TGTGCCAGCAGCCCCCGAAGGGGACAGGGGCTTATGAACACTGAAGCTTTCTTT	CASSPRRGQGLMNTEAFF
TRBD1	-	15	TRBJ1-5	TRBV28	TGTGCCAGCAGCTCGACAGGGTTGAGCAATCAGCCCCAGCATTTT	CASSSTGLSNQPQHF
TRBD1	-	15	TRBJ1-2	TRBV5-4	TGTGCCAGCAGCGGGGTGGACAGGGCAGTGGGTGGCTACACCTTC	CASSGVDRAVGGYTF
TRBD1	once	15	TRBJ1-6	TRBV30	TGTGCCTGGAGTGTCCGGGACAGAGATAATTCACCCCTCCACTTT	CAWSVRDRDNSPLHF
TRBD1	-	18	TRBJ2-7	TRBV7-3	TGTGCCAGCAGCTTACCCTCCGACAGGGTGGACTCATCCTACGAGCAGTACTTC	CASSLPSDRVDSSYEQYF
-	few	17	TRBJ1-2	TRBV12-1	TGTGCCAGCCTCGTGGGCCTCCCCCAGGCACCTAACTATGGCTACACCTTC	CASLVGLPQAPNYGYTF
TRBD1	-	14	TRBJ1-2	TRBV5-8	TGTGCCAGCAGCAGGGGACAGGGGGCGCGCGGCTACACCTTC	CASSRGQGARGYTF
TRBD1	few	15	TRBJ1-1	TRBV6-5	TGTGCCAGCAGTACTACAGGGGGCGCGGGCACTGAAGCTTTCTTT	CASSTTGGAGTEAFF
-	-	16	TRBJ1-1	TRBV4-2	TGTGCCAGCAGCCAAGATCCTTTCGGGGTCATCACTGAAGCTTTCTTT	CASSQDPFGVITEAFF
-	few	15	TRBJ1-1	TRBV11-2	TGTGCCAGCAGCTTAGAGCCGGGAACTAACACTGAAGCTTTCTTT	CASSLEPGTNTEAFF
-	once	14	TRBJ1-6	TRBV14	TGTGCCAGCAGCCAGGGGGCAAGGAATTCACCCCTCCACTTT	CASSQGARNSPLHF
TRBD1	-	14	TRBJ1-4	TRBV6-2/TRBV6-3	TGTGCCAGCAGCCAGGACAGGGGAGGCGAAAAACTGTTTTTT	CASSQDRGGEKLFF
-	-	15	TRBJ2-3	TRBV5-1	TGCGCCAGCAGCTCGTCGTCTGACTTTATACGCTCGTTAAATTTT	CASSSSSDFIRSLNF
TRBD1	-	15	TRBJ2-2	TRBV6-5	TGTGCCAGCAGTTTCGGGACAGGTTGGGCCGGGGAGCTGTTTTTT	CASSFGTGWAGELFF
TRBD2	few	15	TRBJ2-1	TRBV10-2	TGCGCCAGCACCTTCAGCGGGAGCTCCTACAATGAGCAGTTCTTC	CASTFSGSSYNEQFF
TRBD1	-	15	TRBJ1-2	TRBV5-1	TGCGCCAGCAGCATCCTAACAGGGGGCAACTATGGCTACACCTTC	CASSILTGGNYGYTF
-	few	16	TRBJ2-6	TRBV18	TGTGCCAGCTCACCATTTTTGGCAGCTGGGGCCAACGTCCTGACTTTC	CASSPFLAAGANVLTF
TRBD1	-	12	TRBJ2-7	TRBV15	TGTGCCACCAGCAGAGAGGACAGGATGAAGTACTTC	CATSREDRMKYF
-	-	17	TRBJ1-1	TRBV5-4	TGTGCCAGCAGCTCCATTGGGGGCGGTCATCGAGGTGGTGAAGCTTTCTTT	CASSSIGGGHRGGEAFF
TRBD1	-	15	TRBJ2-5	TRBV27	TGTGCCAGCAGTTTATCCGGGACAGGGGTAGAGACCCAGTACTTC	CASSLSGTGVETQYF
TRBD2	-	15	TRBJ2-3	TRBV3-1/TRBV3-2	TGTGCCAGCACCTCCGGGACTAGCGGGGTAGGCACGCAGTATTTT	CASTSGTSGVGTQYF
-	-	16	TRBJ1-4	TRBV15	TGTGCCACCAGCAGAGATTGGCCCCCTCAGGGTGAAAAACTGTTTTTT	CATSRDWPPQGEKLFF
-	-	15	TRBJ2-2	TRBV3-1/TRBV3-2	TGTGCCAGCACCCCAAGGACTACCATCACCGGGGAGCTGTTTTTT	CASTPRTTITGELFF
TRBD1	-	16	TRBJ1-1	TRBV18	TGTGCCAGCTCACCACCCGGGACAGGGCCATCCACTGAAGCTTTCTTT	CASSPPGTGPSTEAFF
-	-	15	TRBJ2-3	TRBV4-3	TGCGCCAGCAGCCAAGTTGCCGGTAGCACAGATACGCAGTATTTT	CASSQVAGSTDTQYF
TRBD2	-	17	TRBJ2-7	TRBV15	TGTGCCACCAGCAAGCCTCGGGGACTAGCGGAAAACTACGAGCAGTACTTC	CATSKPRGLAENYEQYF
-	-	13	TRBJ1-2	TRBV15	TGTGCCACCAGCAGAGGTGAGAACTATGGCTACACCTTC	CATSRGENYGYTF
-	-	15	TRBJ2-1	TRBV7-2	TGTGCCAGCAGCTTAGAAGGCAGGGGGGACGGTGAGCAGTTCTTC	CASSLEGRGDGEQFF
TRBD1	-	15	TRBJ2-1	TRBV7-9	TGTGCCAGCAGCACGGACAGGGGTTCCTACAATGAGCAGTTCTTC	CASSTDRGSYNEQFF
TRBD2	-	18	TRBJ2-1	TRBV9	TGTGCCAGCAGTTGGGGACTAGCGGGGGGGCAGTCTGGTAATGAGCAGTTCTTC	CASSWGLAGGQSGNEQFF
-	-	17	TRBJ2-7	TRBV27	TGTGCCAGCAGTTTAGGGGGCCAGACAACAAGCTCCTACGAGCAGTACTTC	CASSLGGQTTSSYEQYF
TRBD2	-	14	TRBJ2-7	TRBV27	TGTGCCAGCAGTTTAGCGGGAGCGATCCACGAGCAGTACTTC	CASSLAGAIHEQYF
-	-	15	TRBJ2-3	TRBV6-5	TGTGCCACCAGAAGGTCTAGCGATGCGGGAGATACGCAGTATTTT	CATRRSSDAGDTQYF
-	few	12	TRBJ1-2	TRBV11-2	TGTGCCAGCAGCCTACAAGACAGGGGCTACACCTTC	CASSLQDRGYTF
-	-	14	TRBJ2-7	TRBV3-1/TRBV3-2	TGTGCCAGCAGCCAATTACAGGGTTCCTACGAGCAGTACTTC	CASSQLQGSYEQYF